The 25 T cell receptor beta chains reported below all come from one sample, sequenced in a study of T cells in Graves' hyperthyroidism and ophthalmopathy. Using RNA transcripts as the source, TCR beta CDR3 regions were amplified. A set of HTBI primers served as the primers for a first-round RT-PCR of the TCR CDR3. TCRdb re-called the multiplex PCR reads through MiXCR, storing one row per CDR3 protein. Here the sample spans around 420,000 distinct CDR3 sequences, 15% to 18% being singletons. Sequencing used blood. The source is a woman aged 18-35 years with Graves' hyperthyroidism.

The chain joins TRBV25-1 to TRBJ2-3; TRBD1 matches 8 bases. Per germline, CDR1 MGHDK and CDR2 SYGVNS. This CDR3 spans 14 amino acids. The V gene end was trimmed by 5 bases and the J gene end by 4 bases; junction bases not matched to a gene: 5. The CDR3 DNA reads TGTGCCAGCAGTTTGGACAGGGTTTCAGATACGCAGTATTTT. Translating it yields CASSLDRVSDTQYF.

This clonotype occurred once. This rearrangement joins TRBV20-1 to TRBJ1-2; maybe TRBD1 (5 bases). Trimming left V 2 bases short and J 8 bases short, with 12 bases between. Per germline, CDR1 DFQATT and CDR2 SNEGSKA (reference sequence). This CDR3 spans 12 amino acids. The CDR3 sequence is CSARRSQGGYTF. Written as DNA, the CDR3 is TGCAGTGCTAGAAGAAGCCAGGGAGGCTACACCTTC.

The table lists this clonotype with many counts. V usage is TRBV27 and J usage is TRBJ1-5, with no clear D. The CDR3 spans 15 residues. The germline gives CDR1 MNHEY, CDR2 SMNVEV (reference sequence). V lost 0 bases and J 7 bases, leaving 13 bases between the germline ends. The CDR3 region has the DNA TGTGCCAGCAGTTTATCGACGGACTTTCCCCAGCCCCAGCATTTT. Protein product: CASSLSTDFPQPQHF.

This clonotype was detected many times. The genes are TRBV12-3 or TRBV12-4 and TRBJ2-2; D gene uncertain. The CDR3 runs 13 residues. Deletions cut 6 bases from V and 9 bases from J, with 14 bases between. This CDR3 reads CASSLTPARELFF. The CDR3 DNA reads as TGTGCCAGCAGCTTGACTCCCGCACGGGAGCTGTTTTTT.

This clonotype was recorded a few times. Possible read error: a much larger clone is one base away. The V and J genes are TRBV12-3 or TRBV12-4 and TRBJ2-1, with TRBD2 identical over 10 bases. The CDR3 has 15 residues. CDR3 in amino acids: CTSSWGSSGRSRQFF. DNA of the CDR3: TGTACCAGCAGTTGGGGATCTAGCGGGAGATCACGGCAGTTCTTC.

This clonotype was recorded at least ten times. The rearrangement uses TRBV3-1 and TRBJ2-1; tentative D call: TRBD1 (6 bases). Between the trimmed V and J ends, which lost 0 bases and 6 bases, there was a span of 15 bases. The V gene's germline CDR1 is LGHDT and CDR2 YNNKEL (reference sequence). The CDR3 contains 16 residues. CDR3 DNA: TGTGCCAGCAGCCAAGAGGGGCAGGGGCGGATCAATGAGCAGTTCTTC. As protein: CASSQEGQGRINEQFF.

The table lists this clonotype with many counts. The CDR3 loop reads CASSQDSGGNTIYF. CDR3 DNA sequence: TGTGCCAGCAGCCAAGATTCAGGGGGAAACACCATATATTTT. This chain joins TRBV3-1 and TRBJ1-3, with D possibly being TRBD1 (5 bases). Per germline, CDR1 LGHDT and CDR2 YNNKEL (reference sequence). The CDR3 sequence is 14 residues long. Trimming left V 0 bases short and J 4 bases short, with 7 bases between.

This rearrangement joins TRBV5-4 to TRBJ2-2; 8 nucleotides line up with TRBD1. The germline V gene has CDR1 SGHNT and CDR2 YYREEE (reference sequence). Trimming at V came to 4 bases and at J to 6 bases, leaving 5 bases not matched to a gene. This CDR3 comprises 14 residues. DNA of the CDR3: TGTGCCAGCAGCGGGACGACAGGGGCCGGGGAGCTGTTTTTT. It translates to CASSGTTGAGELFF.

This clonotype was found a few times. The V gene is TRBV10-3, the J gene TRBJ2-2; TRBD2 is a possible D gene (6 bases). Trimming removed 2 bases from V and 5 bases from J, with 12 bases in between. The CDR3 loop spans 15 amino acids. Germline-derived CDR1 and CDR2 are ENHRY and SYGVKD. CDR3 region: CAISEVAERTGELFF. The CDR3, as DNA: TGTGCCATCAGTGAGGTAGCGGAGAGGACCGGGGAGCTGTTTTTT.

This clonotype was recorded at least ten times. This chain uses TRBV27 with TRBJ1-2; 9 bases are shared with TRBD1. CDR1 and CDR2 from the germline V gene are MNHEY and SMNVEV (reference sequence). The CDR3 is 15 amino acids. The junction had 13 bases not matched to a gene; V was cut back by 6 bases and J by 8 bases. The CDR3 loop reads CASSLTGGANRGYTF. CDR3 DNA sequence: TGTGCCAGCAGCCTAACAGGGGGCGCCAACAGAGGCTACACCTTC.

The table lists this clonotype with many counts. In nucleotides, the CDR3 is TGTGCCAGCGGGACTTACAATGAGCAGTTCTTC. Its protein product is CASGTYNEQFF. The genes are TRBV2 and TRBJ2-1; the D gene is possibly TRBD2 (6 bases). V dropped 8 bases and J dropped 4 bases, with 6 bases sitting between them. From germline, CDR1 is SNHLY and CDR2 FYNNEI. The CDR3 has 11 amino acids.

V gene TRBV28 combines with J gene TRBJ2-3; 7 bases line up with TRBD2. The CDR3 has 15 amino acids. With 8 bases clipped from V and 1 base from J, the junction kept 9 bases outside the gene matches. CDR1 MDHEN and CDR2 SYDVKM come from the germline V gene. The CDR3 sequence: CASLGAGVGTDTQYF. In DNA, the CDR3 is TGTGCCAGCCTAGGGGCGGGAGTGGGCACAGATACGCAGTATTTT.

The chain joins TRBV11-3 to TRBJ1-2, with no clear D. Trimming pared 1 base from V and 7 bases from J, leaving 10 bases between. CDR1 and CDR2 from the germline V gene are SGHNT and YENEEA. This CDR3 contains 13 residues. DNA of the CDR3: TGTGCCAGCAGCTTAGCCGGATGGGGTGGCTACACCTTC. Translating gives CASSLAGWGGYTF.

The V call is TRBV20-1, the J call TRBJ2-5; D remains ambiguous. Per the germline V gene, CDR1 is DFQATT and CDR2 is SNEGSKA (reference sequence). Trimming removed 1 base from V and 2 bases from J, with 14 bases in between. There are 15 residues in the CDR3. The CDR3: CSARAPTAPQETQYF. The CDR3 coding sequence is TGCAGTGCTAGAGCCCCCACGGCACCACAAGAGACCCAGTACTTC.

As concerns this clonotype: Possible read error: a much larger clone is one base away. This sequence joins TRBV19 and TRBJ1-5, with D possibly being TRBD1 (6 bases). From germline, CDR1 is LNHDA and CDR2 SQIVND (reference sequence). The CDR3 has 15 amino acids. CDR3 coding DNA: TGTGTCAGTAGACAGGATAGGGGAAGCAATCAGCCCCAGCATTTT. Residues: CVSRQDRGSNQPQHF.

In this sample, this clonotype turned up a few times. One end of the junction varies from germline; a read error may be responsible. The chain links TRBV6-4 to TRBJ2-7; D is possibly TRBD2 (5 bases). The CDR3 totals 14 residues. Germline lookup yields CDR1 MRHNA and CDR2 SNTAGT. The chain's CDR3 is CASSYSMRVHEQYF. The CDR3 DNA reads TGTGCCAGCAGTTACTCGATGCGGGTCCACGAGCAGTACTTC.

There are many counts of this clonotype. This sequence joins TRBV4-1 and TRBJ2-5; D ambiguous. Germline V gives CDR1 MGHRA, CDR2 YSYEKL. CDR3 length: 16 amino acids. With 4 bases removed from V and 2 bases from J, the gap between germline ends came to 17 bases. CDR3 loop: CASSPLVGRVQETQYF. Written as DNA, the CDR3 is TGCGCCAGCAGCCCCCTGGTAGGGCGTGTGCAAGAGACCCAGTACTTC.

This clonotype was observed at least ten times. This chain links TRBV11-1 with TRBJ2-7, with D hard to call. In germline, CDR1 is SGHAT, CDR2 FQDESV (reference sequence). The CDR3 runs 15 residues. The V and J ends lost 0 bases and 1 base respectively, with 10 bases between them. CDR3 region: CASSLAIGRSYEQYF. The CDR3 DNA reads TGTGCCAGCAGCTTAGCTATCGGCAGATCCTACGAGCAGTACTTC.

This clonotype appeared many times. The V gene is TRBV5-1, the J gene TRBJ2-3, with TRBD1 identical over 8 bases. Trimming cost V 0 bases and J 4 bases; bases outside gene matches: 7. In germline, CDR1 is SGHRS, CDR2 YFSETQ. There are 16 residues in the CDR3. DNA for the CDR3: TGCGCCAGCAGCTTGGGAGACAGGGGACTGCCAGATACGCAGTATTTT. Protein product: CASSLGDRGLPDTQYF.

There are many counts of this clonotype. The chain employs TRBV7-2 and TRBJ2-7; D is tentatively TRBD1 or TRBD2 (6 bases each). The V and J ends lost 3 bases and 3 bases respectively, with 12 bases between them. CDR3 length: 14 amino acids. Germline loops: CDR1 SGHTA, CDR2 FQGNSA. CDR3 loop: CASSFFRGHYEQYF. DNA for the CDR3: TGTGCCAGCAGCTTTTTTCGGGGGCACTACGAGCAGTACTTC.

Note on this clonotype: Since a much larger clone is just one base distant, this may be a read error. This CDR3 reads CASSQVATGEQEAQYF. The CDR3 DNA reads TGCGCCAGCAGCCAAGTGGCGACTGGCGAACAAGAGGCCCAGTACTTC. The chain combines TRBV4-1 with TRBJ2-5; D call uncertain. Germline V gene lookup returns CDR1 MGHRA and CDR2 YSYEKL. The CDR3 is 16 amino acids.

This clonotype showed up many times. This chain uses TRBV19 with TRBJ2-2, with TRBD1 matching over 8 bases. Trimming took 5 bases from V and 2 from J; bases not matched to a gene: 4. The CDR3 has 15 residues. Germline V gene data show CDR1 as LNHDA and CDR2 as SQIVND (reference sequence). CDR3 residues: CASSPGTGNTGELFF. The DNA for the CDR3 is TGTGCCAGTAGTCCCGGGACAGGTAACACCGGGGAGCTGTTTTTT.

There are many counts of this clonotype. The chain employs TRBV7-2 and TRBJ1-5; 8 positions agree with TRBD1. CDR1 SGHTA and CDR2 FQGNSA come from the germline V gene. The CDR3 is 16 amino acids. V dropped 3 bases and J dropped 5; count of bases not matched to a gene: 9. The CDR3: CASSFPLTGADQPQHF. CDR3 in DNA: TGTGCCAGCAGCTTTCCGTTGACAGGGGCAGATCAGCCCCAGCATTTT. Full variable domain (remainder filled in from reference TRBV7-2 and TRBJ1-5): GAGVSQSPSNKVTEKGKDVELRCDPISGHTALYWYRQSLGQGLEFLIYFQGNSAPDKSGLPSDRFSAERTGGSVSTLTIQRTQQEDSAVYLCASSFPLTGADQPQHFGDGTRLSIL.

This clonotype was picked up many times. This chain links TRBV7-9 with TRBJ2-1; 11 bases are a match to TRBD2. Germline-derived CDR1 and CDR2 are SEHNR and FQNEAQ (reference sequence). This CDR3 has 19 amino acids. With 5 bases clipped from V and 4 bases from J, the junction kept 16 bases outside the gene matches. CDR3 coding DNA: TGTGCCAGCAGCGGTCCGGGACTAGCGGCCAAAACGGGTTACAATGAGCAGTTCTTC. Protein: CASSGPGLAAKTGYNEQFF.

This clonotype was seen at least ten times. The rearrangement links TRBV4-1 to TRBJ2-7; tentatively, D is TRBD1 (6 bases). The germline V and J ends were trimmed by 2 bases and 2 bases, with 13 bases remaining between them. CDR3 size: 15 residues. Germline CDR1 is MGHRA and CDR2 is YSYEKL. In DNA form, the CDR3 reads TGCGCCAGCAGCCAAAGCTCCGGGACAACCTACGAGCAGTACTTC. Encoded protein: CASSQSSGTTYEQYF.